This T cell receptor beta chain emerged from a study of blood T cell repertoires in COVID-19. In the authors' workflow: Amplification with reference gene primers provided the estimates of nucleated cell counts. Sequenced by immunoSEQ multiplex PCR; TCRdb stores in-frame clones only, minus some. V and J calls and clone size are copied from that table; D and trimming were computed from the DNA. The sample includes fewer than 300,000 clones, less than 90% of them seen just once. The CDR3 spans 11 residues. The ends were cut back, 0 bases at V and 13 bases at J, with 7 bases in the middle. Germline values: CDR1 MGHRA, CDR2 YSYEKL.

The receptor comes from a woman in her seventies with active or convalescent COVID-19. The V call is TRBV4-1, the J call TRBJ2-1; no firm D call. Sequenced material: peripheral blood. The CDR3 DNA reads TGCGCCAGCAGCCAAGAAGCCCGACAGTTCTTC. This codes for CASSQEARQFF.